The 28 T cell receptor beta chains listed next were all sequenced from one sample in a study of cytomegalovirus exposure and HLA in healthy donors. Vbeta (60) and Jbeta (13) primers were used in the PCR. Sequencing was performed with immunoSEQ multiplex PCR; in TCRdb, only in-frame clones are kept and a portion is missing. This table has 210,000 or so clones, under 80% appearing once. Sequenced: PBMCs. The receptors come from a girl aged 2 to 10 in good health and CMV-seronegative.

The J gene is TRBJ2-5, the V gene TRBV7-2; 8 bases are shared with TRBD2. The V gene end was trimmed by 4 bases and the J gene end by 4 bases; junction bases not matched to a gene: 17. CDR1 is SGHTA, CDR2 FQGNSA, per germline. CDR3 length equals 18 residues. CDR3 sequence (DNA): TGTGCCAGCAGCTCCAGTTTTGCTTCCGGGGGGGTACTAGAGACCCAGTACTTC. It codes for CASSSSFASGGVLETQYF. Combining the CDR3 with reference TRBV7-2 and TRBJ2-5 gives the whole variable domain GAGVSQSPSNKVTEKGKDVELRCDPISGHTALYWYRQSLGQGLEFLIYFQGNSAPDKSGLPSDRFSAERTGGSVSTLTIQRTQQEDSAVYLCASSSSFASGGVLETQYFGPGTRLLVL.

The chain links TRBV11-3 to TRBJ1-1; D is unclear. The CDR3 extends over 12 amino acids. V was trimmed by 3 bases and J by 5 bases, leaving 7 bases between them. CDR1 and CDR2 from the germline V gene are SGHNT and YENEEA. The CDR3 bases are TGTGCCAGCAGCTTCGACGGGACTGAAGCTTTCTTT. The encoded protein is CASSFDGTEAFF.

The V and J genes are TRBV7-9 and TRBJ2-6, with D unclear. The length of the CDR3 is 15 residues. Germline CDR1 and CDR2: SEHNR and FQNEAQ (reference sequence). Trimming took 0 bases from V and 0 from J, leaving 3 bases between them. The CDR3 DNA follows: TGTGCCAGCAGCTTAGCTAGCTCTGGGGCCAACGTCCTGACTTTC. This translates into CASSLASSGANVLTF.

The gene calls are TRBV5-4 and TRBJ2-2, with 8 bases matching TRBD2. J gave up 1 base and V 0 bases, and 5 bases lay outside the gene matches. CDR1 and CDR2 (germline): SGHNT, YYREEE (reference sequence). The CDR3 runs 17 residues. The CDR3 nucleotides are TGTGCCAGCAGCTTGGATTTCGGGGGGGGGAACACCGGGGAGCTGTTTTTT. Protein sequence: CASSLDFGGGNTGELFF.

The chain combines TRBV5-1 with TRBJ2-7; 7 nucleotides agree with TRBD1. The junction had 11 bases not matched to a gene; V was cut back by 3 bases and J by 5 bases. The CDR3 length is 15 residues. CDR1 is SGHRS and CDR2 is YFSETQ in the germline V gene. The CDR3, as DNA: TGCGCCAGCAGCTCCCGACAGGGACGTACTAACGAGCAGTACTTC. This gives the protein CASSSRQGRTNEQYF. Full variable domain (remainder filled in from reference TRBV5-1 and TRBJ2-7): KAGVTQTPRYLIKTRGQQVTLSCSPISGHRSVSWYQQTPGQGLQFLFEYFSETQRNKGNFPGRFSGRQFSNSRSEMNVSTLELGDSALYLCASSSRQGRTNEQYFGPGTRLTVT.

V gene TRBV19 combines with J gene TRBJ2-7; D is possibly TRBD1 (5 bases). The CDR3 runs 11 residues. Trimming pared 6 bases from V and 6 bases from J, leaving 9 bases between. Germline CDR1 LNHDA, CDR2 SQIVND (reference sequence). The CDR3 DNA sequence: TGTGCCAGTAGCAAGGGGTTCGAGCAGTACTTC. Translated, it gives CASSKGFEQYF.

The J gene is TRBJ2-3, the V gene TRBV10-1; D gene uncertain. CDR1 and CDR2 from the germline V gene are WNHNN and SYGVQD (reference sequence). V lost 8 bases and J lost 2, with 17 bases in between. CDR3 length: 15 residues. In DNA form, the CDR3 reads TGCGCCAGCGGGTTAGGCGGAAAGCCCACAGATACGCAGTATTTT. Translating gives CASGLGGKPTDTQYF.

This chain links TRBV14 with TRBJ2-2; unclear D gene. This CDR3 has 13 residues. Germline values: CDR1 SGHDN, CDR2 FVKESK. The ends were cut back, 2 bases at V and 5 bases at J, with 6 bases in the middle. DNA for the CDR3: TGTGCCAGCAGCCAATTCCTGACCGGGGAGCTGTTTTTT. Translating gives CASSQFLTGELFF.

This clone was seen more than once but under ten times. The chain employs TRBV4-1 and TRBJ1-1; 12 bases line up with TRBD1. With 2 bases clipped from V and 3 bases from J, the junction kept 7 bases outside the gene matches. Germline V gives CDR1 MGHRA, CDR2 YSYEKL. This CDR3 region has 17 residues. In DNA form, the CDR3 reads TGCGCCAGCAGCCAAATAGGGACAGGGGGCCGAGACACTGAAGCTTTCTTT. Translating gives CASSQIGTGGRDTEAFF.

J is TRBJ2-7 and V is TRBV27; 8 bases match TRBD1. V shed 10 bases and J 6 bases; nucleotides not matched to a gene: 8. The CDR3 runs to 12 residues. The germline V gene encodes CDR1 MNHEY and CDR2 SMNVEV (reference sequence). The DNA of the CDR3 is TGTGCCACCGGGGACAGGTTATCCGAGCAGTACTTC. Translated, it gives CATGDRLSEQYF.

Here the CDR3 reads CASRIGRYATYEQYF. The CDR3 region has the DNA TGTGCCAGCAGAATAGGGAGGTACGCGACCTACGAGCAGTACTTC. The rearrangement joins TRBV27 to TRBJ2-7, with a tentative D call TRBD2 (6 bases). CDR1 is MNHEY and CDR2 is SMNVEV in the germline V gene (reference sequence). CDR3 length: 15 residues. V lost 6 bases and J lost 2, with 17 bases in between.

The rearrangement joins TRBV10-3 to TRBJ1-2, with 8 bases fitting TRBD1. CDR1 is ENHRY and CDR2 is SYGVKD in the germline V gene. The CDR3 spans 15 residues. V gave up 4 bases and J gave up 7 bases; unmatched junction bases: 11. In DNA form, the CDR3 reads TGTGCCATCAGTGGGACAGGGTCTGACGTGTTTGGCTACACCTTC. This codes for CAISGTGSDVFGYTF.

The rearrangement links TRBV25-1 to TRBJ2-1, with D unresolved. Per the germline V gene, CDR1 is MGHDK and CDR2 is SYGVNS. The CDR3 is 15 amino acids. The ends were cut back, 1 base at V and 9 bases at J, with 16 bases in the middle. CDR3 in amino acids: CASSELDRQAGEQFF. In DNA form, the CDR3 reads TGTGCCAGCAGTGAATTGGATAGGCAGGCAGGTGAGCAGTTCTTC.

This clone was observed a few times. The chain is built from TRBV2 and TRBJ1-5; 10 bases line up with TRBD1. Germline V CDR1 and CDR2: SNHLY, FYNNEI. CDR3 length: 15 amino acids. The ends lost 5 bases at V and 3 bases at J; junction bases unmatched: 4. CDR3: CASSQGTGANQPQHF. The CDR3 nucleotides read TGTGCCAGCAGTCAAGGGACAGGGGCCAATCAGCCCCAGCATTTT.

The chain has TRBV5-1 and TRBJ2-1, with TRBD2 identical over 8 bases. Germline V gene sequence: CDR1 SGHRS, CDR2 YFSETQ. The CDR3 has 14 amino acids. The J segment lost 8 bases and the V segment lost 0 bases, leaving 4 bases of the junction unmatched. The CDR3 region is CASSLGREVDEQFF. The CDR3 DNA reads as TGCGCCAGCAGCTTGGGGCGGGAGGTCGATGAGCAGTTCTTC. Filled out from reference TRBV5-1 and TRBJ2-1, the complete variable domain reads KAGVTQTPRYLIKTRGQQVTLSCSPISGHRSVSWYQQTPGQGLQFLFEYFSETQRNKGNFPGRFSGRQFSNSRSEMNVSTLELGDSALYLCASSLGREVDEQFFGPGTRLTVL.

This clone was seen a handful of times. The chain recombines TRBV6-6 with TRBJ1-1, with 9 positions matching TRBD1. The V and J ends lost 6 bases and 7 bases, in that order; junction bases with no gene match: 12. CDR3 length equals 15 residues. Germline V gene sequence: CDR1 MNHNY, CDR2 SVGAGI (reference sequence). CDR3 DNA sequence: TGTGCCAGCAGCTCCCCGGGACAGGGAAATTATGAAGCTTTCTTT. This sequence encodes CASSSPGQGNYEAFF.

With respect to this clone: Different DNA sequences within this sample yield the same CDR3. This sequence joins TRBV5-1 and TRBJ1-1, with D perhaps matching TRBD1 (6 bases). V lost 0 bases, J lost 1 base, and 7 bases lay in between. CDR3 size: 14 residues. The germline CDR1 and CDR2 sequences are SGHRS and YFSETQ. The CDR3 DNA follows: TGCGCCAGCAGCTTGGCCAGGGGGAACACTGAAGCTTTCTTT. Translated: CASSLARGNTEAFF.

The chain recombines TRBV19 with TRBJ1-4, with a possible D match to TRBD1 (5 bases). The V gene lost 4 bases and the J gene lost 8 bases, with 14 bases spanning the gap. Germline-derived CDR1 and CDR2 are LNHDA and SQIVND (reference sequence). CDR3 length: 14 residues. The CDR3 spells CASSKAGHGEKLFF. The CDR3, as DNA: TGTGCCAGTAGTAAGGCAGGGCATGGAGAAAAACTGTTTTTT.

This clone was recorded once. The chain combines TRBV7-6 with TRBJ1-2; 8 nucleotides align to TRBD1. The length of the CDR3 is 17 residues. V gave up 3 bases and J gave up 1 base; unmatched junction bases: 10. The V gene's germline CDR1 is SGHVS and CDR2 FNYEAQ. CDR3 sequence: CASSFFHQGAVNYGYTF. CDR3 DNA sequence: TGTGCCAGCAGCTTCTTTCATCAGGGGGCGGTTAACTATGGCTACACCTTC.

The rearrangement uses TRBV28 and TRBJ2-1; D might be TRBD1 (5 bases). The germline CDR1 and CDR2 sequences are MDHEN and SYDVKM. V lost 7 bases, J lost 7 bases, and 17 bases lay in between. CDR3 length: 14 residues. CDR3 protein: CASKWQGLQNEQFF. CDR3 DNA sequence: TGTGCCAGCAAATGGCAGGGCCTTCAGAATGAGCAGTTCTTC. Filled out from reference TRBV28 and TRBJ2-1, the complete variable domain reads DVKVTQSSRYLVKRTGEKVFLECVQDMDHENMFWYRQDPGLGLRLIYFSYDVKMKEKGDIPEGYSVSREKKERFSLILESASTNQTSMYLCASKWQGLQNEQFFGPGTRLTVL.

CDR3 loop: CASSVSVPPDEQYF. CDR3 nucleotide sequence: TGTGCCAGCAGCGTAAGTGTCCCCCCGGACGAGCAGTACTTC. This chain connects TRBV9 to TRBJ2-7; D unresolved. Trimming took off 1 base at V and 5 bases at J, with 13 bases between the two ends. Looked up from germline, CDR1 is SGDLS and CDR2 is YYNGEE. There are 14 residues in the CDR3. Full variable domain (rest looked up from reference TRBV9 and TRBJ2-7): DSGVTQTPKHLITATGQRVTLRCSPRSGDLSVYWYQQSLDQGLQFLIQYYNGEERAKGNILERFSAQQFPDLHSELNLSSLELGDSALYFCASSVSVPPDEQYFGPGTRLTVT.

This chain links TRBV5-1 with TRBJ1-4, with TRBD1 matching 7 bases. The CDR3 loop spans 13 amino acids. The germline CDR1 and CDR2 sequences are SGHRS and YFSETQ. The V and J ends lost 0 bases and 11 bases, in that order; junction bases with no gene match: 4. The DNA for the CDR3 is TGCGCCAGCAGCTTGGGTGGGACAGCGAAACTGTTTTTT. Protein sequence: CASSLGGTAKLFF.

The CDR3 region has the DNA TGCGCCAGCAGCTTGGGAGGGGGCTTCACAGATACGCAGTATTTT. Residues: CASSLGGGFTDTQYF. This chain connects TRBV5-1 to TRBJ2-3; 7 bases are a match to TRBD1. Unmatched junction bases numbered 3, after V lost 0 bases and J lost 2 bases. This CDR3 region has 15 residues. The V gene's germline CDR1 is SGHRS and CDR2 YFSETQ.

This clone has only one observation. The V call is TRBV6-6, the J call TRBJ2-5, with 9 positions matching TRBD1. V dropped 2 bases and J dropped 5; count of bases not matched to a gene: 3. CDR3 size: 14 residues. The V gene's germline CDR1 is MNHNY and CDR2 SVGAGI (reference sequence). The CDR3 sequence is CASSYTGGLETQYF. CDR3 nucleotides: TGTGCCAGCAGTTACACAGGGGGCCTGGAGACCCAGTACTTC.

CDR3 DNA: TGCGCCAGCAGCTTGGGCCAGGGACTAGCGGGAGTCAATGAGCAGTTCTTC. Encoded protein: CASSLGQGLAGVNEQFF. V usage is TRBV5-1 and J usage is TRBJ2-1; 14 nucleotides agree with TRBD2. V shed 0 bases and J 6 bases; nucleotides not matched to a gene: 5. There are 17 residues in the CDR3. CDR1 and CDR2 (germline): SGHRS, YFSETQ.

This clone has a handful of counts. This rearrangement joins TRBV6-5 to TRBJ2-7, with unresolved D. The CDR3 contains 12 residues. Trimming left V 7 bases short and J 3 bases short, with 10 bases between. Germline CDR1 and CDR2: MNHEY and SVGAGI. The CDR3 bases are TGTGCCAGCACCTTAAACGGCTACGAGCAGTACTTC. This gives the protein CASTLNGYEQYF.

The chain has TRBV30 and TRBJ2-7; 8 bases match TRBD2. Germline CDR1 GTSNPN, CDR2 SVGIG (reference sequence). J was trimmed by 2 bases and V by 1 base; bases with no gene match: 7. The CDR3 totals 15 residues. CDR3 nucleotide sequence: TGTGCCTGGAGTGATGGTTCTAGCGGGCCCTACGAGCAGTACTTC. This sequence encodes CAWSDGSSGPYEQYF.

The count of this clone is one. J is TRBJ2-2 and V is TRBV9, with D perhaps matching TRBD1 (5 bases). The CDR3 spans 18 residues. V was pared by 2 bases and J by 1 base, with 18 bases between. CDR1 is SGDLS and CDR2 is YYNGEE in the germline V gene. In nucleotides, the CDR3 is TGTGCCAGCAGCGTCTTGTTTTCGCTACAGGAGAACACCGGGGAGCTGTTTTTT. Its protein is CASSVLFSLQENTGELFF.